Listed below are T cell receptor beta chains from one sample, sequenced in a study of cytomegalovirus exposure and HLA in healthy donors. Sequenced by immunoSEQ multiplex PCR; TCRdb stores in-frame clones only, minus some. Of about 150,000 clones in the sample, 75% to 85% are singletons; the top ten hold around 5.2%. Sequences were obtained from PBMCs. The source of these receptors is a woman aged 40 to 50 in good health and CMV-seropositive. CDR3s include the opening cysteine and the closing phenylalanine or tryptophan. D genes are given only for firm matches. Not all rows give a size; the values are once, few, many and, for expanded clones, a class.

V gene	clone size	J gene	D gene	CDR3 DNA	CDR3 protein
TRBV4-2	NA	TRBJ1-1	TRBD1	TGTGCCAGCAGCCAAGATTTTAACAGGGGGAGGACTGAAGCTTTCTTT	CASSQDFNRGRTEAFF
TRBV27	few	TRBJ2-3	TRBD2	TGTGCCAGCAGTCGCGGGAGTGCCCCAGATACGCAGTATTTT	CASSRGSAPDTQYF
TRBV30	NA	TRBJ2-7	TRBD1	TGTGCCTCCCAGCCCGGGACAGGGAGCGAGCAGTACTTC	CASQPGTGSEQYF
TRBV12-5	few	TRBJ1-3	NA	TGTGCTAGTCGGCTTGCCCCGGCCGGGGACTCTGGAAACACCATATATTTT	CASRLAPAGDSGNTIYF
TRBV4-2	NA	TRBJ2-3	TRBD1	TGTGCCAGCAGCCAAGACCCCGGGACAGACACAGATACGCAGTATTTT	CASSQDPGTDTDTQYF
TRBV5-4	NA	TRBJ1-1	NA	TGTGCCAGCAGTTTCCTACAGGTAAACACTGAAGCTTTCTTT	CASSFLQVNTEAFF
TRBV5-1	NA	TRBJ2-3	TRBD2	TGCGCCAGCAGCTTGGAGGGGCATGTAGCGGGAGTAACTGGAGATACGCAGTATTTT	CASSLEGHVAGVTGDTQYF
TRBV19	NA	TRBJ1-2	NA	TGTGCCAGTAGTGCCGGGGTTGGCTACACCTTC	CASSAGVGYTF
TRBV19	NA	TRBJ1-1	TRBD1	TGTGCCAGTAGTATGGGACAGGGAAGGGGGAACACTGAAGCTTTCTTT	CASSMGQGRGNTEAFF
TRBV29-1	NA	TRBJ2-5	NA	TGCAGCGTTGACGAGGGAAAGACCCAGTACTTC	CSVDEGKTQYF
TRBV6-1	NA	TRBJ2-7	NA	TGTGCCAGCAGTGGAGTAGGTAGCGGCCCCCCTGATCAGTACTTC	CASSGVGSGPPDQYF
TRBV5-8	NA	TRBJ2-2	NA	TGTGCCAGCACCCAGCTAGGGGATGACGGGGAGCTGTTTTTT	CASTQLGDDGELFF
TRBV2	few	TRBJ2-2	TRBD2	TGTGCCAGCAGTGGGGAAGCGGGAGTCGGGGAGCTGTTTTTT	CASSGEAGVGELFF
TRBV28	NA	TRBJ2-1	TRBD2	TGTGCCAGCAGTTTGCGTACAACTAGCGGTAGCGGGAAGGGCTCCTACAATGAGCAGTTCTTC	CASSLRTTSGSGKGSYNEQFF
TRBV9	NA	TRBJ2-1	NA	TGTGCCAGCAGCGTAGGAGGGCAGGACGGCTCCTACAATGAGCAGTTCTTC	CASSVGGQDGSYNEQFF
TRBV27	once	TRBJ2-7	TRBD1	TGTGCCAGCAGAGCACAGGGGGCCCTATACTTC	CASRAQGALYF
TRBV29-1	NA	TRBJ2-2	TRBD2	TGCAGCGCCCTAGCGGGAGGGCAGATCACCGGGGAGCTGTTTTTT	CSALAGGQITGELFF
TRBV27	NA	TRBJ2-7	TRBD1	TGTGCCAGCAGTTTGGACAGGGGAGTGCAGGAGCAGTACTTC	CASSLDRGVQEQYF
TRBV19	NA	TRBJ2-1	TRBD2	TGTGCCAGTAGCGTATCCGTGGCTAGCGGGATGGGGTCCTACAATGAGCAGTTCTTC	CASSVSVASGMGSYNEQFF
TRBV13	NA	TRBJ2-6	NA	TGTGCCAGCAGCCAAAGAGGGAAGGATACTGGGGCCAACGTCCTGACTTTC	CASSQRGKDTGANVLTF
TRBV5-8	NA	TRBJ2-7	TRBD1	TGTGCCAGCAGCCTAGACAGGGTATACGAGCAGTACTTC	CASSLDRVYEQYF
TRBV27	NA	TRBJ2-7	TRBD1	TGTGCCAGCAGTACCGAAAGACAGGGCTCCTACGAGCAGTACTTC	CASSTERQGSYEQYF
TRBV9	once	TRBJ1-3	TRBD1	TGTGCCAGCAGCCCGGGGACAGGGACTGGAAACACCATATATTTT	CASSPGTGTGNTIYF
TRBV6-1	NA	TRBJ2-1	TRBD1	TGTGCCAGTTGGACAGGGGGAAATTGGGAACGGCAGTTCTTC	CASWTGGNWERQFF
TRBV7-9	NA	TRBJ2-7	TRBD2	TGTGCCAGCAGCACTAGCGGGACTTACGAGCAGTACTTC	CASSTSGTYEQYF
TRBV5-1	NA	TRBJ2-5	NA	TGCGCCAGCAGCTTCGGAGGGGCCGGAGAGACCCAGTACTTC	CASSFGGAGETQYF
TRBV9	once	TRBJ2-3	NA	TGTGCCAGCAGCGATGACTGGCCCCCAACAGATACGCAGTATTTT	CASSDDWPPTDTQYF
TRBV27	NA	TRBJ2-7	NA	TGTGCCAGCAGTTCCTTAGGGCCGGGGGGCGCAGCCTACGAGCAGTACTTC	CASSSLGPGGAAYEQYF
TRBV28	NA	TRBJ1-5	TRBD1	TGTGCCAGCAGTTTTTATCAGGGGGTAGTCAATCAGCCCCAGCATTTT	CASSFYQGVVNQPQHF
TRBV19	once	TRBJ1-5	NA	TGTGCCAGTAGTATAGGAGACACCAGCAATCAGCCCCAGCATTTT	CASSIGDTSNQPQHF
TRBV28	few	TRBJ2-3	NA	TGTGCCAGCAGCTCGTCCGGGGGGCAGGTCAGCACAGATACGCAGTATTTT	CASSSSGGQVSTDTQYF
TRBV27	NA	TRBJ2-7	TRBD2	TGTGCCAGCAGCGGGGTTTCTAGCGGGAGTAGGTACGAGCAGTACTTC	CASSGVSSGSRYEQYF
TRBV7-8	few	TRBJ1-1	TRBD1	TGTGCCAGCAGCTCCAGACCCCAGGGGGGTAACACTGAAGCTTTCTTT	CASSSRPQGGNTEAFF
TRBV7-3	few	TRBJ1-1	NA	TGTGCCAGCAGACTAACAGGGACGAACACTGAAGCTTTCTTT	CASRLTGTNTEAFF
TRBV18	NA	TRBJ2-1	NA	TGTGCCAGCTCCCCTGAAGTTAGCCCGACAGGGCAGTTCTTC	CASSPEVSPTGQFF
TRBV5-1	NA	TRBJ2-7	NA	TGCGCCAGCAGCTTGGTAGGGGCAGTAGGCTACGAGCAGTACTTC	CASSLVGAVGYEQYF